The rows below give T cell receptor beta chains drawn from one sample of a study of shared clonotypes between healthy human individuals. TCRdb's table, derived via immunoSEQ multiplex PCR, lists solely in-frame clones and lacks some. Of fewer than 600,000 clones listed, around 77% are singletons. The sample comprised PBMCs. These receptors were taken from a woman aged 35 to 49 in good health. Some clones in this sample may be carry-over from other donors' samples. Both conserved end residues are part of each CDR3. D genes are given only for firm matches. Clone sizes are given selectively: once, few, many, or a class where the clone is expanded.

>TRBJ2-1|TRBD1|TRBV5-4|-
CASSPGTGLNEQFF
TGTGCCAGCAGCCCCGGGACAGGACTCAATGAGCAGTTCTTC
>TRBJ2-1|-|TRBV7-7|-
CASSLVGRDNEQFF
TGTGCCAGCAGCTTAGTTGGCAGAGACAATGAGCAGTTCTTC
>TRBJ2-4|-|TRBV28|-
CASSPPAKNIQYF
TGTGCCAGCAGTCCCCCCGCCAAAAACATTCAGTACTTC
>TRBJ2-2|TRBD1|TRBV27|-
CASGTGNTGELFF
TGTGCCAGCGGGACAGGCAACACCGGGGAGCTGTTTTTT
>TRBJ2-2|-|TRBV7-8|-
CASSQAEGANTGELFF
TGTGCCAGCAGCCAGGCGGAGGGGGCGAACACCGGGGAGCTGTTTTTT
>TRBJ2-7|TRBD1|TRBV28|few
CASSLRTGRDYEQYF
TGTGCCAGCAGTCTTCGGACAGGCCGTGACTACGAGCAGTACTTC
>TRBJ2-6|-|TRBV7-2|-
CASSLEGSGANVLTF
TGTGCCAGCAGCTTAGAGGGGTCTGGGGCCAACGTCCTGACTTTC
>TRBJ2-3|-|TRBV28|few
CASSRRVTGSTDTQYF
TGTGCCAGCAGTCGACGGGTAACCGGAAGCACAGATACGCAGTATTTT
>TRBJ1-5|TRBD1|TRBV6-4|-
CASRRTGDSNQPQHF
TGTGCCAGCAGGCGGACAGGGGATAGCAATCAGCCCCAGCATTTT
>TRBJ2-5|TRBD2|TRBV29-1|-
CSVEASGLETQYF
TGCAGCGTTGAGGCTAGCGGTTTGGAGACCCAGTACTTC
>TRBJ2-7|-|TRBV27|-
CASSPGGGFEQYF
TGTGCCAGCAGTCCAGGGGGGGGGTTTGAGCAGTACTTC
>TRBJ1-3|-|TRBV7-2|once
CASSLTGAAGNTIYF
TGTGCCAGCAGCTTAACCGGGGCAGCTGGAAACACCATATATTTT
>TRBJ1-1|-|TRBV30|-
CAWSLGQKKNTEAFF
TGCGCCTGGAGCCTTGGACAGAAAAAGAACACTGAGGCTTTCTTT
>TRBJ1-1|-|TRBV30|-
CAWSAVDGSGTEAFF
TGTGCCTGGAGTGCCGTTGATGGGAGCGGCACTGAAGCTTTCTTT
>TRBJ1-5|TRBD1|TRBV27|-
CASSLYQDRDSNQPQHF
TGTGCCAGCAGTTTATACCAAGACAGGGATAGCAATCAGCCCCAGCATTTT
>TRBJ2-7|TRBD2|TRBV5-1|-
CASSPRASGNYEQYF
TGCGCCAGCAGCCCCCGGGCTAGCGGTAACTACGAGCAGTACTTC